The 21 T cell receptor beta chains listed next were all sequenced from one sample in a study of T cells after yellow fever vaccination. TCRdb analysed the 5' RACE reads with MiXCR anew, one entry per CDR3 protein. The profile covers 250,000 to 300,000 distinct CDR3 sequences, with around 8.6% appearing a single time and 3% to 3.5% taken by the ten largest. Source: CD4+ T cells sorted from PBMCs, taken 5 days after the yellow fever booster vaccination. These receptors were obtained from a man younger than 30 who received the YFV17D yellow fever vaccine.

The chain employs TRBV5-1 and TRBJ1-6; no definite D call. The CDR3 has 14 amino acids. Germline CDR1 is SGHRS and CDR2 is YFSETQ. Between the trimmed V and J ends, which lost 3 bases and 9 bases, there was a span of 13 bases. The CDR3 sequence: CASSSGDEGSPLHF. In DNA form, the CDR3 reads TGCGCCAGCAGCTCCGGAGACGAGGGTTCACCCCTCCACTTT.

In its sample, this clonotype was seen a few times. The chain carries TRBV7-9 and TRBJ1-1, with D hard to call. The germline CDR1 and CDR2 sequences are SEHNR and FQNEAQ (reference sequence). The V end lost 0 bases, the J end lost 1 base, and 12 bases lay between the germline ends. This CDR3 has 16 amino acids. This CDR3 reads CASSLARWGKNTEAFF. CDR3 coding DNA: TGTGCCAGCAGCTTAGCGCGGTGGGGAAAGAACACTGAAGCTTTCTTT.

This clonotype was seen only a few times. In DNA form, the CDR3 reads TGCGCCAGCAGCTTGGCCGGGAGACCCGAAGCTTTCTTT. This encodes CASSLAGRPEAFF. The chain links TRBV5-1 to TRBJ1-1; D is unresolved. The CDR3 loop spans 13 amino acids. Germline CDR1 reads SGHRS; CDR2 reads YFSETQ. The V gene lost 0 bases and the J gene lost 8 bases, with 11 bases spanning the gap.

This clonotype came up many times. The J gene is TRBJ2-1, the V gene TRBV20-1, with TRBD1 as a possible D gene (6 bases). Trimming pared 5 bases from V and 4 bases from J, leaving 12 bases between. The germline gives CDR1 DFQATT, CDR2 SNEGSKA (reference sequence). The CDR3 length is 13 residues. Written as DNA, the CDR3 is TGCAGTGCTTTCGGACAGACATACAATGAGCAGTTCTTC. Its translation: CSAFGQTYNEQFF.

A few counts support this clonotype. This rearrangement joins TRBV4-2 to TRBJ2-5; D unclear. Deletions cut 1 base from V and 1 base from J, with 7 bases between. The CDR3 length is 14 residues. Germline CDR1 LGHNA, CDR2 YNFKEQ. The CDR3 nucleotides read TGTGCCAGCAGCCAAGCAGGAATCCAAGAGACCCAGTACTTC. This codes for CASSQAGIQETQYF.

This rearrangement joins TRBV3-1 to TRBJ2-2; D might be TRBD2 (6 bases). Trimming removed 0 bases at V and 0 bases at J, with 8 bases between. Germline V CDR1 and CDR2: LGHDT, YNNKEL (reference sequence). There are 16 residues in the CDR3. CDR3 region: CASSQESGANTGELFF. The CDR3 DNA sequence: TGTGCCAGCAGCCAAGAATCGGGGGCGAACACCGGGGAGCTGTTTTTT. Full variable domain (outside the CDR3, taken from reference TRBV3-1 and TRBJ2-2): DTAVSQTPKYLVTQMGNDKSIKCEQNLGHDTMYWYKQDSKKFLKIMFSYNNKELIINETVPNRFSPKSPDKAHLNLHINSLELGDSAVYFCASSQESGANTGELFFGEGSRLTVL.

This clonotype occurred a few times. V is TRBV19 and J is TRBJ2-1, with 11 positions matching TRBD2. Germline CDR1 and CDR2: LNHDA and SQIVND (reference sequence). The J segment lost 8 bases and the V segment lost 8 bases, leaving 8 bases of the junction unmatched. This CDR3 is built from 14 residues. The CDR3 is CASLALAGGHEQFF. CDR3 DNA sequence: TGTGCCAGTCTCGCCCTAGCGGGGGGTCATGAGCAGTTCTTC.

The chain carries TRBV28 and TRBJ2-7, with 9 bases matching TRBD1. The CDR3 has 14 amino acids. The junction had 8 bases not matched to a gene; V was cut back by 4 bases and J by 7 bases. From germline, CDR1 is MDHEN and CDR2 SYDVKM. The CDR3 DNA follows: TGTGCCAGCAGTTCGGGACAGGGAGTGGGTGAGCAGTACGTC. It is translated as CASSSGQGVGEQYV.

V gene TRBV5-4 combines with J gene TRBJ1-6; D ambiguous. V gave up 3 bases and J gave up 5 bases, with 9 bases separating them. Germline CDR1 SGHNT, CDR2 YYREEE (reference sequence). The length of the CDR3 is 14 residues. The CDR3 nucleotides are TGTGCCAGCAGCTCCCGGGTTGATAATTCACCCCTCCACTTT. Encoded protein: CASSSRVDNSPLHF.

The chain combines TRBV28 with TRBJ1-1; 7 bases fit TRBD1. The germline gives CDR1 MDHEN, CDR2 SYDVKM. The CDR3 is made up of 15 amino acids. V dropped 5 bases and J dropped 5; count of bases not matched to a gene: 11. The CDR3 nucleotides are TGTGCCAGCAGTAATGGTGCAGGGGGTTGGACTGAAGCTTTCTTT. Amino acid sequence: CASSNGAGGWTEAFF.

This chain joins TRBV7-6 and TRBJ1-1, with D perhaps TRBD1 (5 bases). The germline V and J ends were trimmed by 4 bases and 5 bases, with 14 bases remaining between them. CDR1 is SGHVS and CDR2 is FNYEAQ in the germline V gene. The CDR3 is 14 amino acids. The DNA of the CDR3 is TGTGCCAGCAGCTCCCGGGCAGGGCATACTGAAGCTTTCTTT. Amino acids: CASSSRAGHTEAFF.

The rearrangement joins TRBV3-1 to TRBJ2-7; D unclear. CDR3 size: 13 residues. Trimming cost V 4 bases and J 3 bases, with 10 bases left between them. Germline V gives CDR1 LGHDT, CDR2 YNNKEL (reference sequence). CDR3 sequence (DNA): TGTGCCAGCAGCCGCCAGACCCGCTACGAGCAGTACTTC. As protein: CASSRQTRYEQYF.

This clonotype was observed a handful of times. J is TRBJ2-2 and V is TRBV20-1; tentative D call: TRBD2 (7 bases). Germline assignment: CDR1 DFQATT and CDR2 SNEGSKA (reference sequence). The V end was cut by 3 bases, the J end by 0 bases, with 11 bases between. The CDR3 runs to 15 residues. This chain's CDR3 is CSASEGGANTGELFF. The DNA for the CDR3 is TGCAGTGCTAGTGAGGGGGGGGCGAACACCGGGGAGCTGTTTTTT.

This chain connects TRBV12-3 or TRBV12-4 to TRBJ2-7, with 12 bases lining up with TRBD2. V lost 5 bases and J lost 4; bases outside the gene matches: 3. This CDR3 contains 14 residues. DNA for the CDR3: TGTGCCAGCAGTCGTACTAGCGGGAGGTACGAGCAGTACTTC. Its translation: CASSRTSGRYEQYF.

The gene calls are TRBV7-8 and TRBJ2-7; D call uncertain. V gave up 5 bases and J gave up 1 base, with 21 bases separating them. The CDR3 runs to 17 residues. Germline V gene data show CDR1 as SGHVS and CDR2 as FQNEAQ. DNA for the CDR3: TGTGCCAGCAGCGGGAAAGTGCGACCTAGTGCATCCTACGAGCAGTACTTC. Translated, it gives CASSGKVRPSASYEQYF.

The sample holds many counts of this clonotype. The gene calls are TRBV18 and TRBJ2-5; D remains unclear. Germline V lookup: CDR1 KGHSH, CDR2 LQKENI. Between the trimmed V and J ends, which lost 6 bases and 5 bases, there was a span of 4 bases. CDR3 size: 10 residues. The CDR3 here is CASSAETQYF. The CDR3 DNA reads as TGTGCCAGCTCTGCGGAGACCCAGTACTTC.

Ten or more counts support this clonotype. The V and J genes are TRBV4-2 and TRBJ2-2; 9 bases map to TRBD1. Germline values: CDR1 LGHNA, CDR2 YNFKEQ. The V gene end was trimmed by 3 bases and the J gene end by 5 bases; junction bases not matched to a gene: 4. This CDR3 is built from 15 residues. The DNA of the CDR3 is TGTGCCAGCAGCCAGGACAGGGGACGAACCGGGGAGCTGTTTTTT. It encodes CASSQDRGRTGELFF.

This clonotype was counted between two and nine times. This CDR3 reads CASSLRPELNTEAFF. The CDR3 nucleotides read TGCGCCAGCAGCTTACGACCGGAGTTGAACACTGAAGCTTTCTTT. The chain couples TRBV5-1 to TRBJ1-1; no clear D. The CDR3 runs 15 residues. The V gene's germline CDR1 is SGHRS and CDR2 YFSETQ. Trimming removed 2 bases at V and 0 bases at J, with 11 bases between. Full variable domain (rest looked up from reference TRBV5-1 and TRBJ1-1): KAGVTQTPRYLIKTRGQQVTLSCSPISGHRSVSWYQQTPGQGLQFLFEYFSETQRNKGNFPGRFSGRQFSNSRSEMNVSTLELGDSALYLCASSLRPELNTEAFFGQGTRLTVV.

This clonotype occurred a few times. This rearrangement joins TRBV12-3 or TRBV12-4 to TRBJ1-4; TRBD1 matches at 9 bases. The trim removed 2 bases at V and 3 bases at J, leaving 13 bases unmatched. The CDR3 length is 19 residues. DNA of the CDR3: TGTGCCAGCAGTTTAAAGCTTCTAGGGACAGGGCGTCCTAATGAAAAACTGTTTTTT. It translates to CASSLKLLGTGRPNEKLFF.

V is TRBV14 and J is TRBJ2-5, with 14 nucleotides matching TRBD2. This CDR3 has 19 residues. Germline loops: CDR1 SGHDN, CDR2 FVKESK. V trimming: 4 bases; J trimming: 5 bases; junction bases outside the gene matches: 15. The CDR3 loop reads CASSPGLAGGQRRAETQYF. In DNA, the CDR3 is TGTGCCAGCAGCCCCGGACTAGCGGGGGGACAACGCAGGGCCGAGACCCAGTACTTC.

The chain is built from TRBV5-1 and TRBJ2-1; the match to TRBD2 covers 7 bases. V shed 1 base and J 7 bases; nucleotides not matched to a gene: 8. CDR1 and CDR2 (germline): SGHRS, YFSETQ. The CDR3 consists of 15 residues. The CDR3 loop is CASSLTSVSWNEQFF. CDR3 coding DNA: TGCGCCAGCAGCTTGACTAGCGTATCATGGAATGAGCAGTTCTTC.